A selection of T cell receptor beta chains follows, all from one sample in a study of graft-versus-host responses after intestinal transplantation. These TCRs are of unknown antigen specificity. Here immunoSEQ multiplex PCR was the method, and the copy in TCRdb shows in-frame clones only, minus some. The data contain around 95,000 clones, approximately 84% of them seen just once; the ten biggest clones take up around 1%. The sample here was unstimulated CD4+ T cells sorted from spleen or lymph node cells, taken before transplant. The receptors derive from a human donor who was the organ donor for an intestinal transplant. CDR3s include the opening cysteine and the closing phenylalanine or tryptophan. D genes are given only for firm matches. Clone size is given for some rows only: seen once, a few or many times, or a class if the clone is expanded.

14,-,few,TRBV6-1,TRBJ1-6,CASIRGLGDSPLHF,TGTGCCAGCATACGGGGCCTTGGAGATTCACCCCTCCACTTT
15,-,-,TRBV6-5,TRBJ1-1,CASSYSARLNTEAFF,TGTGCCAGCAGTTACTCGGCCAGGCTGAACACTGAAGCTTTCTTT
15,TRBD1,-,TRBV9,TRBJ1-6,CASSPRQGLNSPLHF,TGTGCCAGCAGCCCCCGACAGGGCCTTAATTCACCCCTCCACTTT
13,-,-,TRBV6-5,TRBJ1-2,CASVREANYGYTF,TGTGCCAGCGTCCGGGAGGCAAACTATGGCTACACCTTC
15,TRBD2,-,TRBV5-1,TRBJ2-3,CASSYKRGYTDTQYF,TGCGCCAGCAGCTATAAGCGGGGATACACAGATACGCAGTATTTT
15,TRBD1,-,TRBV4-2,TRBJ2-7,CASSQLGDRDYEQYF,TGTGCCAGCAGCCAGCTGGGGGACAGGGACTACGAGCAGTACTTC
14,-,-,TRBV6-5,TRBJ1-4,CASSRQPTNEKLFF,TGTGCCAGCAGTCGACAGCCAACTAATGAAAAACTGTTTTTT
14,-,-,TRBV19,TRBJ1-3,CASSIGSSGNTIYF,TGTGCCAGTAGTATAGGCAGTTCTGGAAACACCATATATTTT
18,TRBD2,once,TRBV10-2,TRBJ2-5,CASSESRAGLEIQETQYF,TGCGCCAGCAGTGAGTCTCGGGCGGGACTAGAGATCCAAGAGACCCAGTACTTC
16,TRBD1,once,TRBV25-1,TRBJ2-2,CASSAGTGGNTGELFF,TGTGCCAGCAGTGCCGGGACAGGGGGGAACACCGGGGAGCTGTTTTTT
13,-,-,TRBV25-1,TRBJ1-1,CASTTGTSPRAFF,TGTGCCAGCACAACTGGGACGTCCCCTCGGGCTTTCTTT
13,-,-,TRBV30,TRBJ1-1,CAWSSQMNTEAFF,TGTGCCTGGAGTAGCCAGATGAACACTGAAGCTTTCTTT
15,-,-,TRBV2,TRBJ1-1,CARSTRTPWATEAFF,TGTGCCAGATCTACCCGGACGCCTTGGGCCACTGAAGCTTTCTTT
14,-,-,TRBV5-1,TRBJ1-1,CASKQGGTNTEAFF,TGCGCCAGCAAGCAGGGAGGTACGAACACTGAAGCTTTCTTT
14,TRBD1,-,TRBV5-5,TRBJ1-1,CASSQTGRSTEAFF,TGTGCCAGCAGCCAGACAGGGAGATCCACTGAAGCTTTCTTT
20,TRBD2,-,TRBV2,TRBJ2-3,CASSEGLGGGGFRGTDTQYF,TGTGCCAGCAGTGAAGGTTTGGGCGGGGGGGGCTTTAGGGGCACAGATACGCAGTATTTT